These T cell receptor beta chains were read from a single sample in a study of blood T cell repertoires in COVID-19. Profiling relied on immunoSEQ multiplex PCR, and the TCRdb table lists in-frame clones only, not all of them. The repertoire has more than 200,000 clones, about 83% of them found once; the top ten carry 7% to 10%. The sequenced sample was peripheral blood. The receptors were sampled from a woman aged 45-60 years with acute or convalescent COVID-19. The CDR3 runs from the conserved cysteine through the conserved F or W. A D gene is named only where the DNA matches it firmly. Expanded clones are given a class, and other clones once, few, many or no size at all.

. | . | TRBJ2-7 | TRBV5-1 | TGCGCCAGCAGCTTGGCCCCTAGCCGAGGGGAGCAGTACTTC | CASSLAPSRGEQYF
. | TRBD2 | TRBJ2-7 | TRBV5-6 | TGTGCCAGCAGCTTGACGCTAGCGGTTGAATACGAGCAGTACTTC | CASSLTLAVEYEQYF
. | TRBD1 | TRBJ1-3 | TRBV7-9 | TGTGCCAGCAGCTTAACCCCAGGACAGGCTGAATTCTCTGGAAACACCATATATTTT | CASSLTPGQAEFSGNTIYF
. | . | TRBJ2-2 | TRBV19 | TGTGCCAGTAGTATAGGTCCGGGAGACACCGGGGAGCTGTTTTTT | CASSIGPGDTGELFF
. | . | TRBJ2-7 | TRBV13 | TGTGCCAGCAGCCCCTCCCCCCCGCGCTCCTACGAGCAGTACTTC | CASSPSPPRSYEQYF
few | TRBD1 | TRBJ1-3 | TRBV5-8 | TGTGCCAGCAGCCCTGGGGACAGGACCTATGGAAACACCATATATTTT | CASSPGDRTYGNTIYF
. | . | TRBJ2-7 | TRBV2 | TGTGCCAGTGGCATACAGGGAGTCTACGAGCAGTACTTC | CASGIQGVYEQYF
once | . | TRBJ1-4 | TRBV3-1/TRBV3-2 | TGTGCCAGCAGCTCCACAGCTGAAAAACTGTTTTTT | CASSSTAEKLFF
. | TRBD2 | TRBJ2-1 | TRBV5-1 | TGCGCCAGCAGCCTAGCGGGCGGGGGCAATGAGCAGTTCTTC | CASSLAGGGNEQFF
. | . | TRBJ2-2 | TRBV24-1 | TGTGCCACCAGTGCCAGGGCTAACACCGGGGAGCTGTTTTTT | CATSARANTGELFF
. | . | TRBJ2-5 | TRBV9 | TGTGCCAGCAGCGTCAACTCTCAAGAGACCCAGTACTTC | CASSVNSQETQYF
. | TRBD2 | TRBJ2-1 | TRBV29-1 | TGCAGCGTAAAAACCGGGACTAGCGCGGGCCATGAGCAGTTCTTC | CSVKTGTSAGHEQFF
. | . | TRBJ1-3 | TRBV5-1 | TGCGCCAGCAGCCTCCTCGCTGGAAACACCATATATTTT | CASSLLAGNTIYF
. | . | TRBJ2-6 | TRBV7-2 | TGTGCCAGCAGCTTACGTTTGGAGTCTGGGGCCAACGTCCTGACTTTC | CASSLRLESGANVLTF
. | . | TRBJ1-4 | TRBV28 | TGTGCCAGCAAGGGGGGGCCTGAAAAACTGTTTTTT | CASKGGPEKLFF
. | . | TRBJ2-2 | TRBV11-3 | TGTGCCAGCAGCGCCGGACAATACGCGAACACCGGGGAGCTGTTTTTT | CASSAGQYANTGELFF
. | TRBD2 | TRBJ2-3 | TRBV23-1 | TGCGCCAGCAGGCGTGTGGCGGGGGGACCTGGGGTGGTTACGCAGTATTTT | CASRRVAGGPGVVTQYF
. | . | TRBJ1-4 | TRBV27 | TGTGCCAGCAGTTTAATGCCCACAGGGAGTAATGAAAAACTGTTTTTT | CASSLMPTGSNEKLFF
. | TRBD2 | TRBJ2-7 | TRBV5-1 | TGCGCCAGCTCGAGCGGGGATAAGACCTACGAGCAGTACTTC | CASSSGDKTYEQYF
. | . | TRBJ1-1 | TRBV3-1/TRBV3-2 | TGTGCCAGCAGCCGTCAGTACACTGAAGCTTTCTTT | CASSRQYTEAFF
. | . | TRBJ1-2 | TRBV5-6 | TGTGCCAGCAGCACCGGGACATATGATGGCTACACCTTC | CASSTGTYDGYTF
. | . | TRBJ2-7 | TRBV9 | TGTGCCAGCAGCCTCTTAGGAGTCGGCGAGCAGTACTTC | CASSLLGVGEQYF
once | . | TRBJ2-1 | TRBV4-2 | TGTGCCAGCAGCCAAAGGGGGGGTCGCGGGGAGGGAGTTACAATGAGGAAGTTCTTC | CASSQRGGRGEGVTMRKFF
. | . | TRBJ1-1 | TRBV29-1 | TGCAGCGTAGCTCCGGGACACCCCGTGGGCACTGAAGCTTTCTTT | CSVAPGHPVGTEAFF
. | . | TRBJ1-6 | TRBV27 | TGTGCCAGCAGTAGCAGGGCAAGGAATTCACCCCTCCACTTT | CASSSRARNSPLHF
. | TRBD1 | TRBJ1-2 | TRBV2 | TGTGCCAGCAGTGATGGGACAGGGTCCTATGGCTACACCTTC | CASSDGTGSYGYTF
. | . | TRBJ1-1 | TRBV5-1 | TGCGCCAGCAGCACTCTGTCCGGGAACACTGAAGCTTTCTTT | CASSTLSGNTEAFF
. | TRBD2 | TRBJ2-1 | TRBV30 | TGTGCCTGGAGGAAACTAGCGGGGGTCTACAATGAGCAGTTCTTC | CAWRKLAGVYNEQFF
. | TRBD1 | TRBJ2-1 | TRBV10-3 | TGTGCCATCAGGACAGGGTTGGATGAGCAGTTCTTC | CAIRTGLDEQFF
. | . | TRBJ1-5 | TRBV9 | TGTGCCAGCAGCGTAGGCGGACTCAATCAGCCCCAGCATTTT | CASSVGGLNQPQHF
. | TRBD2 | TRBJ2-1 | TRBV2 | TGTGCCAGCAGTCCGGGACTAGCGGGAGGCCAGGTATTACGGACAGACAATGAGCAGTTCTTC | CASSPGLAGGQVLRTDNEQFF
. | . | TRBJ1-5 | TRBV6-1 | TGTGCCAGCAGTGAAAGCGGGATTAATCAGCCCCAGCATTTT | CASSESGINQPQHF
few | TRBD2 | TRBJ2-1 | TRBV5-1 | TGCGCCAGCAGTTACAACGGACTAGCGGGAGTCTACAATGAGCAGTTCTTC | CASSYNGLAGVYNEQFF
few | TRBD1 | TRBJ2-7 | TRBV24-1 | TGTGCCACCAGTGACCGCACTACGACAGGGGGCTCCTACGAGCAGTACTTC | CATSDRTTTGGSYEQYF
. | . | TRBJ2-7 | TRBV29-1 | TGCAGCGTCCGGATGTCAGGGGCATACGAGCAGTACTTC | CSVRMSGAYEQYF
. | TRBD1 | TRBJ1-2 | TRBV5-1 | TGCGCCAGCAGCTTCGACAGGGGCTTATCATTGTCGAACTATGGCTACACCTTC | CASSFDRGLSLSNYGYTF
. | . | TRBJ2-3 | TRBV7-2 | TGTGCCAGCAGCTTAGACCAGCGCGATACGCAGTATTTT | CASSLDQRDTQYF